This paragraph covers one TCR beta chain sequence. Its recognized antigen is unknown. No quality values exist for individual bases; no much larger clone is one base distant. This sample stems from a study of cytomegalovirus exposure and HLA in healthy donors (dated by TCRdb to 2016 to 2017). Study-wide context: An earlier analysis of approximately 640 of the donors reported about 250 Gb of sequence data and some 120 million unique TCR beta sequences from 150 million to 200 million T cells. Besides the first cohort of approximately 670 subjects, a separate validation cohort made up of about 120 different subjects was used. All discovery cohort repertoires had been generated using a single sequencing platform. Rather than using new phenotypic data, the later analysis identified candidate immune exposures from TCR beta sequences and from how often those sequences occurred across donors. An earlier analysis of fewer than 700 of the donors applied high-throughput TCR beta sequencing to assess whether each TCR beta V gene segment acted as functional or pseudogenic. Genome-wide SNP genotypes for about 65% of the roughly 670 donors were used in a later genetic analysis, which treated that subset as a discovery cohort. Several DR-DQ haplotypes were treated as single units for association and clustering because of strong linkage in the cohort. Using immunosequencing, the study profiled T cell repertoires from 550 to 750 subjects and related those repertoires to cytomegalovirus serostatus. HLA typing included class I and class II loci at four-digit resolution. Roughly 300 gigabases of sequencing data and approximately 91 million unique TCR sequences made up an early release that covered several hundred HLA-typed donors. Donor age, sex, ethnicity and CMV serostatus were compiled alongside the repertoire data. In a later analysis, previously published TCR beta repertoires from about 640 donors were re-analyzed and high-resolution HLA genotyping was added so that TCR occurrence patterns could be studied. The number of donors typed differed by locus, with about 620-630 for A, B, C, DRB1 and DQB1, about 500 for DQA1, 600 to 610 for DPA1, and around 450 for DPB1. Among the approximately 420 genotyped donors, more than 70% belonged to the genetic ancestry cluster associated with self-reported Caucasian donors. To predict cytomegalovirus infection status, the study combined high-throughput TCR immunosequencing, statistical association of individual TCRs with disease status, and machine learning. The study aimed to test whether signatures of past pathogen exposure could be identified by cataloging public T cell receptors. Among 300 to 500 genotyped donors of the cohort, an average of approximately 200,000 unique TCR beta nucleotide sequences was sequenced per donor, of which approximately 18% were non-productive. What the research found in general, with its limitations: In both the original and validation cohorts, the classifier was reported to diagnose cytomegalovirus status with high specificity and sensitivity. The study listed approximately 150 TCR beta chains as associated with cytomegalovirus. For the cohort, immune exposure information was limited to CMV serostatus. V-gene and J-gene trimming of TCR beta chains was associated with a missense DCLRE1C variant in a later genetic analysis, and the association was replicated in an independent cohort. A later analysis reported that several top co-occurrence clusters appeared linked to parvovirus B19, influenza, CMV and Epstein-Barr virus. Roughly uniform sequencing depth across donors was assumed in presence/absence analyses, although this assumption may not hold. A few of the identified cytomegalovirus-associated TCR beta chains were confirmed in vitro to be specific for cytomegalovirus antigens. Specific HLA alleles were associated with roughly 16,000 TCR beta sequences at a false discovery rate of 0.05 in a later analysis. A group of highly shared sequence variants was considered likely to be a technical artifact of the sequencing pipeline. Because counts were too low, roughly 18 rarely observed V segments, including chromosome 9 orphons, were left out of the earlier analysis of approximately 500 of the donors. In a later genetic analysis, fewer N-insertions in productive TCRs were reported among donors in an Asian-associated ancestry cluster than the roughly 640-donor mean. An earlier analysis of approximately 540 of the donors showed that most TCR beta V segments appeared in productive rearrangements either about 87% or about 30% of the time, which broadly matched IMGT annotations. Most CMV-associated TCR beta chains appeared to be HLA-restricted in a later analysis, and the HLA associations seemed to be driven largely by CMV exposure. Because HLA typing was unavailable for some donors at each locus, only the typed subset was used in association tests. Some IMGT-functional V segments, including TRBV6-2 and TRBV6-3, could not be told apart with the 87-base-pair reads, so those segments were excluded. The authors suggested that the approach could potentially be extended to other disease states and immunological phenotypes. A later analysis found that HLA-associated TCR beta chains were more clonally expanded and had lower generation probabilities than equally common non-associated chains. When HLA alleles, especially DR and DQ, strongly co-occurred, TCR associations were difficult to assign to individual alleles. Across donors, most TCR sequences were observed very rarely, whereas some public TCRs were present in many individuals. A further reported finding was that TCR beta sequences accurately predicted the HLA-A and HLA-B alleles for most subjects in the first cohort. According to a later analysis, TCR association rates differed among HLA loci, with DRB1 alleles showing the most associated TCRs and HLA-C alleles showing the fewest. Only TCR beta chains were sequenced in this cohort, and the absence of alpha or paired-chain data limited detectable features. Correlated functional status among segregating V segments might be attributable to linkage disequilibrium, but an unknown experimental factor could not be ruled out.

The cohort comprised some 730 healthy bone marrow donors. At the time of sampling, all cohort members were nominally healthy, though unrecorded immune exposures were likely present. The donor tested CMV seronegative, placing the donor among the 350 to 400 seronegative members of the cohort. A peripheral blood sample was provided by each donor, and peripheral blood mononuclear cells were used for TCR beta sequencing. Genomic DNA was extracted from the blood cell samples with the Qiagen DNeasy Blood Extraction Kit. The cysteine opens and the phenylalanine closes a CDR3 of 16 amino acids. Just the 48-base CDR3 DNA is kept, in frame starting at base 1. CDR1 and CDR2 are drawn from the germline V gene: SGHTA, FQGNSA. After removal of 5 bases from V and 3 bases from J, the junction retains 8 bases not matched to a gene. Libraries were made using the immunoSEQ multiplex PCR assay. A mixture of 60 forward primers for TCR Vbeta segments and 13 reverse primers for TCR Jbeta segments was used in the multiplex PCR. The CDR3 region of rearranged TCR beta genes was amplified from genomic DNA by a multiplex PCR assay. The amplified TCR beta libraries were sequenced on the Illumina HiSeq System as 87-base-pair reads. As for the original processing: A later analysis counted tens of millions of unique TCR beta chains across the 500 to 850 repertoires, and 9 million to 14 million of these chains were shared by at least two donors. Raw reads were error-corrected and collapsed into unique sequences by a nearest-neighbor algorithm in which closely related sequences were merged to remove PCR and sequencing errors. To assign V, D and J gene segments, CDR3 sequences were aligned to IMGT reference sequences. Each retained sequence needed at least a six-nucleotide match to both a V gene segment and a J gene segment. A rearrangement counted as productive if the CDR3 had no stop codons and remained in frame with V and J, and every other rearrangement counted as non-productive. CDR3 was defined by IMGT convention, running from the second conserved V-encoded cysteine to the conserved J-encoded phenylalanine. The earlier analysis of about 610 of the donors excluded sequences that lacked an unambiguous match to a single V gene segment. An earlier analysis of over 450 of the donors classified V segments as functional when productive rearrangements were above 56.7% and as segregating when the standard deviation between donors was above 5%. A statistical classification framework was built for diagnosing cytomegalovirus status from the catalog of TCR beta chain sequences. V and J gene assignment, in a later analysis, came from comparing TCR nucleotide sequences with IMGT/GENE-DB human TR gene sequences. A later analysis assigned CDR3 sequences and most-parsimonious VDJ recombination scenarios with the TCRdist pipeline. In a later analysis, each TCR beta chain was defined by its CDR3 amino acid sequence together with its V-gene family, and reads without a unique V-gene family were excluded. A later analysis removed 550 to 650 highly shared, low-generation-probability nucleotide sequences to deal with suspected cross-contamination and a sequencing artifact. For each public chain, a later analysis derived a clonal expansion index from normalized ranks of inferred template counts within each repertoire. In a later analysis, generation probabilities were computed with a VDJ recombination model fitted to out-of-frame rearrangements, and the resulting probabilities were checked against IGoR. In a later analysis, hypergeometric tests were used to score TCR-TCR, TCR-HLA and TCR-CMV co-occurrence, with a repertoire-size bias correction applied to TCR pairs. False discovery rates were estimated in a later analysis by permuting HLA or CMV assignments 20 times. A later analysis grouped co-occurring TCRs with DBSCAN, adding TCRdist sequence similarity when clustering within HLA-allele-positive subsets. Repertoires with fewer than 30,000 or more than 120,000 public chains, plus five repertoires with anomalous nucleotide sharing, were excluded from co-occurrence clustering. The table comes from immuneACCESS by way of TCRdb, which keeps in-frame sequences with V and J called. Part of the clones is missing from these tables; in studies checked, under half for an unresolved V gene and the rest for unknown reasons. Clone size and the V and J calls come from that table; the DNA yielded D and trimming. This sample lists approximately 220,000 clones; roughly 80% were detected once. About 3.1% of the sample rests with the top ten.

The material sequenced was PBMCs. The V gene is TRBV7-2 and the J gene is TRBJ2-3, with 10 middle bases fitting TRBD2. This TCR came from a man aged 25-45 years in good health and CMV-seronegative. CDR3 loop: CASSLGASGGTDTQYF. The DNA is TGTGCCAGCAGCCTAGGAGCTAGCGGGGGAACAGATACGCAGTATTTT.